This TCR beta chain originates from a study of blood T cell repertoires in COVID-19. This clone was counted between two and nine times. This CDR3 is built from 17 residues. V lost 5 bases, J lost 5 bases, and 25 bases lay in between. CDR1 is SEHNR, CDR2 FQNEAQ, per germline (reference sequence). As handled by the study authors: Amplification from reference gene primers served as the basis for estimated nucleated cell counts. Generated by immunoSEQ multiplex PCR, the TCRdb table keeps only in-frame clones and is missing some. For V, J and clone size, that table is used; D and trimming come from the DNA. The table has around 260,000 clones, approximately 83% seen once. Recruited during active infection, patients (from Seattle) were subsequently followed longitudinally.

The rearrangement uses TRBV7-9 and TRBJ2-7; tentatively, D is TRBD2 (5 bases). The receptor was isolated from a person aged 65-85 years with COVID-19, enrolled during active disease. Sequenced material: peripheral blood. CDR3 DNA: TGTGCCAGCAGCCTGGGGTACTTGAGGGAAGGTATGGACGAGCAGTACTTC. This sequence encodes CASSLGYLREGMDEQYF.